The 11 T cell receptor beta chains presented below share a single source sample, sequenced in a study of T cell repertoires in cytomegalovirus infection (dated by TCRdb to the late 2010s). The sample was run on an Illumina HiSeq 1500. The raw public data were reprocessed by TCRdb itself: fastp quality trimming at Q25, MiXCR clonotype calling, in-frame beta chains only. CDR3 protein sequences are deduplicated, and each keeps its most common genes and DNA. The sample has some 240,000 distinct CDR3 sequences on record, about 15% of them singletons. Together, the top ten hold over 40% of the sample. What was sequenced was CD8+ T cells from PBMCs. The receptors originated from a human donor in good health (CMV status not recorded). Some clones in this sample may be carry-over from other donors' samples.

This chain uses TRBV4-2 with TRBJ1-6, with D possibly being TRBD1 (5 bases). CDR3 length: 15 amino acids. Germline lookup yields CDR1 LGHNA and CDR2 YNFKEQ. V was clipped by 0 bases and J by 8 bases, with 11 bases between them. The CDR3 is CASSQEAGTYSPLHF. CDR3 DNA sequence: TGTGCCAGCAGCCAAGAAGCAGGGACTTATTCACCCCTCCACTTT.

In its sample, this clonotype was seen a few times. The V and J genes are TRBV4-1 and TRBJ2-7; 9 positions agree with TRBD1. The V gene's germline CDR1 is MGHRA and CDR2 YSYEKL. The CDR3 extends over 14 amino acids. Trimming removed 5 bases from V and 2 bases from J; junction bases left unmatched: 4. The CDR3 is CASSGGTGPYEQYF. The CDR3 region has the DNA TGCGCCAGCAGCGGCGGGACAGGGCCCTACGAGCAGTACTTC.

This clonotype has a count of ten or more. V gene TRBV19 combines with J gene TRBJ1-4, with D perhaps TRBD1 (6 bases). The CDR3 has 14 amino acids. V lost 8 bases to trimming and J lost 6 bases, with 16 bases between them. Germline assignment: CDR1 LNHDA and CDR2 SQIVND (reference sequence). The CDR3 region is CASGVTGSHEKLFF. As DNA, the CDR3 is TGTGCCAGTGGCGTGACAGGCTCACATGAAAAACTGTTTTTT.

The rearrangement links TRBV29-1 to TRBJ2-2; D is ambiguous. V dropped 4 bases and J dropped 0 bases, with 9 bases sitting between them. The germline gives CDR1 SQVTM, CDR2 ANQGSEA. The CDR3 loop spans 14 amino acids. DNA of the CDR3: TGCAGCGTTGGAGGACGGCCGAACACCGGGGAGCTGTTTTTT. Translation gives CSVGGRPNTGELFF.

In its sample, this clonotype was seen many times. The rearrangement uses TRBV14 and TRBJ2-3; D gene uncertain. CDR3 size: 16 residues. Germline loops: CDR1 SGHDN, CDR2 FVKESK. V lost 1 base, J lost 3 bases, and 14 bases lay in between. The CDR3 DNA is TGTGCCAGCAGCCAAGGTTCCGGCCGCTTGACAGATACGCAGTATTTT. This translates into CASSQGSGRLTDTQYF.

In this sample, this clonotype turned up many times. V is TRBV7-2 and J is TRBJ1-6, with TRBD1 identical over 9 bases. The germline CDR1 and CDR2 sequences are SGHTA and FQGNSA. CDR3 length: 15 residues. Trimming cost V 5 bases and J 9 bases; bases outside gene matches: 8. The CDR3 reads CASSPEDRGASPLHF. For the CDR3, the DNA is TGTGCCAGCAGCCCAGAAGACAGGGGGGCTTCACCCCTCCACTTT.

Of note for this clonotype: Since a much larger clone is just one base distant, this may be a read error. The chain employs TRBV7-6 and TRBJ1-5; TRBD1 is a possible D gene (6 bases). The germline V gene has CDR1 SGHVS and CDR2 FNYEAQ. This CDR3 contains 14 residues. This CDR3 reads CVSSLNRANQPQHF. The CDR3 DNA follows: TGTGTCAGCAGCTTAAACAGGGCCAATCAGCCCCAGCATTTT.

There are a few counts of this clonotype. V usage is TRBV28 and J usage is TRBJ2-7; D perhaps matches TRBD2 (5 bases). Germline V lookup: CDR1 MDHEN, CDR2 SYDVKM. CDR3 length: 16 residues. Trimming took off 5 bases at V and 0 bases at J, with 17 bases between the two ends. CDR3 sequence: CASSNGVRGPSYEQYF. The CDR3 DNA reads as TGTGCCAGCAGTAACGGGGTGAGAGGGCCCTCCTACGAGCAGTACTTC.

This clonotype was seen a handful of times. The rearrangement links TRBV25-1 to TRBJ1-1; perhaps TRBD1 as D (5 bases). The V and J ends lost 8 bases and 0 bases respectively, with 13 bases between them. Germline V gene sequence: CDR1 MGHDK, CDR2 SYGVNS. This CDR3 has 14 residues. The CDR3 spells CASQGTDMNTEAFF. The CDR3 coding sequence is TGTGCCAGCCAAGGGACTGACATGAACACTGAAGCTTTCTTT.

Turning to this clonotype: Since a much larger clone is just one base distant, this may be a read error. The chain uses TRBV7-9 and TRBJ2-7; 12 positions agree with TRBD1. V was clipped by 6 bases and J by 5 bases; unmatched bases: 5. Germline V lookup: CDR1 SEHNR, CDR2 FQNEAQ (reference sequence). The CDR3 consists of 14 residues. CDR3 in amino acids: CASRPGQGANEQYF. CDR3 DNA sequence: TGTGCCAGCAGACCGGGACAGGGGGCCAACGAGCAGTACTTC.

Many counts were recorded for this clonotype. The V call is TRBV28, the J call TRBJ1-2; weak D call: TRBD1 (6 bases). This CDR3 has 15 amino acids. The germline gives CDR1 MDHEN, CDR2 SYDVKM. CDR3 sequence (DNA): TGTGTCGCGGGGGCAGGCGCCGCCAGTAACTATGGCTACACCTTC. Protein: CVAGAGAASNYGYTF.